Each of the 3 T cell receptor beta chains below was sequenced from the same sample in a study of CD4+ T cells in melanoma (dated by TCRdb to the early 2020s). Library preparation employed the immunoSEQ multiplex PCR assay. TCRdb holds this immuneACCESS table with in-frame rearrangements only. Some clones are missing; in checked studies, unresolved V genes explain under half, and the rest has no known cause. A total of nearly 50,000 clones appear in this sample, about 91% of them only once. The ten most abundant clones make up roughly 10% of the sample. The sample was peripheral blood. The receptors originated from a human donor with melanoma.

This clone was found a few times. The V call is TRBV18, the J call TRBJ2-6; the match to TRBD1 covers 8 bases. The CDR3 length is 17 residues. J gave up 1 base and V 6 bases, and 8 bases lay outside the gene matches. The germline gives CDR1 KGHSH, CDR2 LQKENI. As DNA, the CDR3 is TGTGCCAGCTCCCCGGGACAGGCTTGGTCTGGGGCCAACGTCCTGACTTTC. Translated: CASSPGQAWSGANVLTF.

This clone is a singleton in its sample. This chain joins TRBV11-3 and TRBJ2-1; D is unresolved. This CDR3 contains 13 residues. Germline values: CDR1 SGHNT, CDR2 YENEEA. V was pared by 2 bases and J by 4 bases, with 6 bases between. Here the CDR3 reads CASSLTGYNEQFF. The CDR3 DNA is TGTGCCAGCAGCTTAACCGGATACAATGAGCAGTTCTTC. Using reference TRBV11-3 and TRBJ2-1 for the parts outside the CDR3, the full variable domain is EAGVVQSPRYKIIEKKQPVAFWCNPISGHNTLYWYLQNLGQGPELLIRYENEEAVDDSQLPKDRFSAERLKGVDSTLKIQPAELGDSAVYLCASSLTGYNEQFFGPGTRLTVL.

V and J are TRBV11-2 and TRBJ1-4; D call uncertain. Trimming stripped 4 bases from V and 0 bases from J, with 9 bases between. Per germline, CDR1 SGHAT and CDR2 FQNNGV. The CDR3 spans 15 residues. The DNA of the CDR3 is TGTGCCAGCAGCTATGGACCCGCAACTAATGAAAAACTGTTTTTT. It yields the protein CASSYGPATNEKLFF. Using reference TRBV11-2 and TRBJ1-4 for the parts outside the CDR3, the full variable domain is EAGVAQSPRYKIIEKRQSVAFWCNPISGHATLYWYQQILGQGPKLLIQFQNNGVVDDSQLPKDRFSAERLKGVDSTLKIQPAKLEDSAVYLCASSYGPATNEKLFFGSGTQLSVL.